These 5 T cell receptor beta chains share one sample of origin, sequenced in a study of post-analysis software for immune sequencing data. Each TCR beta cDNA library carried unique molecular identifiers. TCRdb passed the PCR reads through MiXCR, listing each CDR3 protein once. The data contain some 500,000 distinct CDR3 sequences, around 40% of them seen just once; the ten biggest clones take up roughly an eighth. General study points: Elevated frequency relative to controls characterized several TRBV segments in patients, TRBV5-6, TRBV5-1 and TRBV20-1 among them.

Their antigens are not known. The sequenced sample consisted of blood. These receptors came from a girl aged 5-17 years with multiple sclerosis.

This clonotype was seen only a few times. The chain is built from TRBV18 and TRBJ2-7; D is undetermined. V dropped 3 bases and J dropped 2 bases, with 5 bases sitting between them. This CDR3 region has 12 residues. CDR1 and CDR2 (germline): KGHSH, LQKENI. CDR3 in amino acids: CASSPSAYEQYF. DNA for the CDR3: TGTGCCAGCTCACCCTCGGCCTACGAGCAGTACTTC.

The rearrangement joins TRBV20-1 to TRBJ2-1; either TRBD1 or TRBD2 may fit D (5 bases each). This CDR3 region has 15 residues. CDR1 and CDR2 from the germline V gene are DFQATT and SNEGSKA (reference sequence). The germline V and J ends were trimmed by 6 bases and 0 bases, with 15 bases remaining between them. In DNA form, the CDR3 reads TGCAGTGCGGGGTTTGGGGGAAGCTCCTACAATGAGCAGTTCTTC. Protein: CSAGFGGSSYNEQFF.

The chain combines TRBV4-1 with TRBJ2-1, with D possibly being TRBD1 (7 bases). CDR1 and CDR2 from the germline V gene are MGHRA and YSYEKL. V was cut by 1 base and J by 9 bases, with 16 bases left in between. This CDR3 has 15 residues. The CDR3 DNA is TGCGCCAGCAGCCAAGGAGGGGGGACAGTATCTGAGCAGTTCTTC. Translated: CASSQGGGTVSEQFF.

This clonotype was recorded a few times. This sequence joins TRBV30 and TRBJ2-3; D not certain. The CDR3 is 11 amino acids. Per the germline V gene, CDR1 is GTSNPN and CDR2 is SVGIG (reference sequence). V lost 2 bases, J lost 4 bases, and 4 bases lay in between. CDR3 protein: CAWSFADTQYF. The CDR3 coding sequence is TGTGCCTGGAGTTTCGCAGATACGCAGTATTTT.

The chain has TRBV2 and TRBJ2-1, with a possible D match to TRBD1 (5 bases). This CDR3 contains 12 residues. Germline loops: CDR1 SNHLY, CDR2 FYNNEI. V lost 3 bases and J 8 bases, leaving 8 bases between the germline ends. The CDR3 here is CASSDTRDEQFF. In DNA form, the CDR3 reads TGTGCCAGCAGTGATACCAGGGATGAGCAGTTCTTC.